The following is a TCR beta chain sequence with its context. Its antigen is unidentified. The sample originates from a study of cytomegalovirus exposure and HLA in healthy donors. Findings and limits, study-wide: Accurate HLA-A and HLA-B prediction from TCR beta sequences was reported for most subjects. Earlier findings revealed that most TCR beta V segments proved productive either about 87% or about 30% of the time. Certain indistinguishable V segments, among them TRBV6-2 and TRBV6-3, were excluded.

The CDR3 covers 17 residues. Trimming removed 3 bases from V and 5 bases from J; junction bases left unmatched: 15. CDR1 and CDR2 (germline): SGHNT, YYREEE (reference sequence). Primers included in the PCR were 60 Vbeta and 13 Jbeta primers. Profiled with immunoSEQ multiplex PCR; TCRdb holds only in-frame clones, not every one. The table shows 150,000 to 200,000 clones, with roughly 12% occurring only once. Material for sequencing was PBMCs. The rearrangement uses TRBV5-4 and TRBJ2-5, with TRBD2 identical over 8 bases. The TCR was taken from a man aged 50 to 59 in good health and CMV-seropositive. The CDR3 sequence is CASSSGGGGVVIETQYF. The CDR3 coding sequence is TGTGCCAGCAGCTCCGGGGGGGGCGGGGTGGTTATTGAGACCCAGTACTTC.